A single sample gave rise to the 26 T cell receptor beta chains below, sequenced in a study of blood T cell repertoires in COVID-19. The assay was immunoSEQ multiplex PCR, and TCRdb's table has in-frame clones only and misses some. The profile shows nearly 400,000 clones, just under 90% of them singletons. The sample comprised PBMCs or T cells enriched from blood (not recorded which). These receptor sequences come from a woman aged 25 to 45 who had recovered from COVID-19.

V usage is TRBV28 and J usage is TRBJ1-2; no clear D gene. The germline gives CDR1 MDHEN, CDR2 SYDVKM. This CDR3 contains 19 residues. V dropped 6 bases and J dropped 4 bases, with 30 bases sitting between them. CDR3 region: CASSFPRNSNDPNGYGYTF. In DNA, the CDR3 is TGTGCCAGCAGCTTCCCTAGGAATAGCAACGACCCAAACGGCTATGGCTACACCTTC.

V gene TRBV7-6 combines with J gene TRBJ2-7; TRBD1 might be the D (5 bases). V was shortened by 5 bases and J by 4 bases, with 9 bases between the two germline ends. Germline loops: CDR1 SGHVS, CDR2 FNYEAQ. The CDR3 length is 12 residues. The CDR3 DNA reads as TGTGCCAGCAGCCCAGGGCCTTACGAGCAGTACTTC. It specifies CASSPGPYEQYF.

V is TRBV19 and J is TRBJ1-5; 8 positions agree with TRBD1. Germline lookup yields CDR1 LNHDA and CDR2 SQIVND (reference sequence). V shed 5 bases and J 4 bases; nucleotides not matched to a gene: 4. The CDR3 is made up of 14 amino acids. This chain's CDR3 is CASSSQGGNQPQHF. DNA of the CDR3: TGTGCCAGTAGTTCACAGGGGGGAAATCAGCCCCAGCATTTT.

The chain is built from TRBV5-1 and TRBJ1-2, with 8 bases identical to TRBD1. The V gene's germline CDR1 is SGHRS and CDR2 YFSETQ. This CDR3 is 14 amino acids long. V was pared by 4 bases and J by 0 bases, with 2 bases of the junction left unmatched. CDR3 coding DNA: TGCGCCAGCAGCGCGGACAGGGCTAACTATGGCTACACCTTC. It codes for CASSADRANYGYTF.

The genes are TRBV30 and TRBJ2-1; TRBD1 matches 7 bases. Germline V CDR1 and CDR2: GTSNPN, SVGIG (reference sequence). J gave up 4 bases and V 4 bases, and 7 bases lay outside the gene matches. This CDR3 has 14 amino acids. CDR3 in DNA: TGTGCCTGGACCCCGGGACAGCTATACAATGAGCAGTTCTTC. It encodes CAWTPGQLYNEQFF.

J is TRBJ1-4 and V is TRBV12-5; 9 bases line up with TRBD1. The CDR3 covers 14 residues. V gave up 5 bases and J gave up 5 bases; unmatched junction bases: 3. Germline loops: CDR1 LGHNT, CDR2 FRNRAP. The CDR3 loop is CASGPGTGNEKLFF. CDR3 DNA: TGTGCTAGTGGTCCGGGGACAGGGAATGAAAAACTGTTTTTT.

The rearrangement links TRBV19 to TRBJ1-3; 7 bases align to TRBD1. The germline V gene has CDR1 LNHDA and CDR2 SQIVND (reference sequence). V was clipped by 10 bases and J by 0 bases; unmatched bases: 18. The CDR3 covers 18 residues. The CDR3 coding sequence is TGTGCCACAACGGGGGACAGCTCCCGGAGAAGCTCTGGAAACACCATATATTTT. It translates to CATTGDSSRRSSGNTIYF.

The chain recombines TRBV12-3 or TRBV12-4 with TRBJ1-2; TRBD1 matches 9 bases. This CDR3 is built from 13 residues. Trimming at V came to 6 bases and at J to 7 bases, leaving 6 bases not matched to a gene. DNA for the CDR3: TGTGCCAGCAGATTCGGGACAGGGTCTGGCTACACCTTC. Translated: CASRFGTGSGYTF.

This clone showed up just a few times. The genes are TRBV6-2 or TRBV6-3 and TRBJ2-5, with D tentatively TRBD1 (6 bases). Germline V gene lookup returns CDR1 MNHEY and CDR2 SVGEGT. V was pared by 6 bases and J by 4 bases, with 21 bases between. The CDR3 is 16 amino acids. The CDR3 coding sequence is TGTGCCAGCAGCATCGCAGGGGTCGCAACGCGAGAGACCCAGTACTTC. Translated, it gives CASSIAGVATRETQYF.

The chain links TRBV7-9 to TRBJ1-1; unclear D gene. V gave up 5 bases and J gave up 0 bases, with 4 bases separating them. Germline V lookup: CDR1 SEHNR, CDR2 FQNEAQ (reference sequence). The CDR3 spans 12 residues. The CDR3 DNA reads TGTGCCAGCAGCCGGGTGAACACTGAAGCTTTCTTT. It is translated as CASSRVNTEAFF.

The chain combines TRBV19 with TRBJ2-3; 7 nucleotides line up with TRBD1. The junction had 4 bases not matched to a gene; V was cut back by 5 bases and J by 2 bases. CDR3 length: 14 residues. Per the germline V gene, CDR1 is LNHDA and CDR2 is SQIVND (reference sequence). CDR3 sequence reads: CASSWDSYTDTQYF. For the CDR3, the DNA is TGTGCCAGTAGTTGGGACAGTTACACAGATACGCAGTATTTT.

The rearrangement uses TRBV7-3 and TRBJ1-1; the match to TRBD1 covers 10 bases. Per the germline V gene, CDR1 is SGHTA and CDR2 is FQGTGA. This CDR3 is built from 14 residues. The V segment lost 4 bases and the J segment 4 bases; nucleotides outside the gene matches: 3. The CDR3 region has the DNA TGTGCCAGCAGCTCCGGGACAGGGGTCACTGAAGCTTTCTTT. Translation gives CASSSGTGVTEAFF.

The chain couples TRBV7-9 to TRBJ1-2; D not resolved. This CDR3 has 15 amino acids. V gave up 1 base and J gave up 4 bases, with 13 bases separating them. Germline lookup yields CDR1 SEHNR and CDR2 FQNEAQ (reference sequence). CDR3 in DNA: TGTGCCAGCAGCTTAGGAGCCCAGGTCGCCTATGGCTACACCTTC. Translated: CASSLGAQVAYGYTF.

This chain uses TRBV9 with TRBJ2-3; 10 positions match TRBD2. Germline V gives CDR1 SGDLS, CDR2 YYNGEE. The CDR3 extends over 18 amino acids. Losses at the gene ends were 4 bases for V and 0 bases for J; bases not matched to a gene: 11. The CDR3 sequence is CASSRRPLAGASTDTQYF. The CDR3 DNA follows: TGTGCCAGCAGCCGACGACCCCTAGCGGGGGCTAGCACAGATACGCAGTATTTT.

V usage is TRBV3-1 (or the pseudogene TRBV3-2) and J usage is TRBJ1-1, with 8 nucleotides matching TRBD1. Germline V CDR1 and CDR2: LGHDT, YNNKEL (reference sequence). The CDR3 is 13 residues long. With 4 bases clipped from V and 11 bases from J, the junction kept 9 bases outside the gene matches. The CDR3 DNA is TGTGCCAGCAGCCTCGGACAGGGAGAATCCGCTTTCTTT. Translating gives CASSLGQGESAFF.

The gene calls are TRBV25-1 and TRBJ1-4; D ambiguous. The ends were cut back, 0 bases at V and 6 bases at J, with 11 bases in the middle. Germline CDR1 MGHDK, CDR2 SYGVNS. CDR3 length: 15 amino acids. The CDR3 DNA sequence: TGTGCCAGCAGTGAATATGGAGGAGGGTATGAAAAACTGTTTTTT. It is translated as CASSEYGGGYEKLFF. Filled out from reference TRBV25-1 and TRBJ1-4, the complete variable domain reads EADIYQTPRYLVIGTGKKITLECSQTMGHDKMYWYQQDPGMELHLIHYSYGVNSTEKGDLSSESTVSRIRTEHFPLTLESARPSHTSQYLCASSEYGGGYEKLFFGSGTQLSVL.

This clone was seen just once. The gene calls are TRBV5-1 and TRBJ2-7; maybe TRBD1 (6 bases). This CDR3 has 15 amino acids. Per the germline V gene, CDR1 is SGHRS and CDR2 is YFSETQ. V was cut by 4 bases and J by 4 bases, with 18 bases left in between. In nucleotides, the CDR3 is TGCGCCAGCAGCGGCACCCGACAGGATCTTTACGAGCAGTACTTC. Translated, it gives CASSGTRQDLYEQYF.

The chain employs TRBV5-1 and TRBJ1-3, with TRBD1 matching over 7 bases. V was clipped by 0 bases and J by 3 bases; unmatched bases: 3. Germline V lookup: CDR1 SGHRS, CDR2 YFSETQ. CDR3 size: 15 residues. The CDR3 loop is CASSLDRGNGNTIYF. The CDR3 DNA follows: TGCGCCAGCAGCTTGGACAGGGGAAATGGAAACACCATATATTTT.

The V gene is TRBV29-1, the J gene TRBJ1-1, with D maybe TRBD1 (6 bases). Trimming shortened V by 4 bases and J by 0 bases, and 9 bases separated the two germline ends. Germline assignment: CDR1 SQVTM and CDR2 ANQGSEA. This CDR3 is 13 amino acids long. The CDR3 DNA is TGCAGCGTTGTGGGACACTTGAACACTGAAGCTTTCTTT. It encodes CSVVGHLNTEAFF.

This rearrangement joins TRBV7-8 to TRBJ2-2; D may be TRBD2 (6 bases). The germline gives CDR1 SGHVS, CDR2 FQNEAQ. The length of the CDR3 is 15 residues. The V end lost 5 bases, the J end lost 1 base, and 11 bases lay between the germline ends. The CDR3 DNA follows: TGTGCCAGCAGCCCCGCGGGGTGGAACACCGGGGAGCTGTTTTTT. It translates to CASSPAGWNTGELFF.

This chain links TRBV13 with TRBJ2-3; TRBD1 aligns across 12 bases. This CDR3 has 14 amino acids. Trimming took 4 bases from V and 9 from J; bases not matched to a gene: 5. Germline CDR1 reads PRHDT; CDR2 reads FYEKMQ (reference sequence). The chain's CDR3 is CASSSGGTGGTQYF. The DNA of the CDR3 is TGTGCCAGCAGCTCGGGGGGGACAGGGGGCACGCAGTATTTT.

This chain uses TRBV10-2 with TRBJ1-4, with TRBD1 as a possible D gene (6 bases). Germline-derived CDR1 and CDR2 are WSHSY and SAAADI. V was cut by 7 bases and J by 4 bases, with 16 bases left in between. CDR3 length: 15 amino acids. CDR3 DNA: TGCGCCAGCACAGAAACAGGGACTATTAATGAAAAACTGTTTTTT. Protein: CASTETGTINEKLFF.

The genes are TRBV14 and TRBJ2-5; no definite D call. With 5 bases removed from V and 5 bases from J, the gap between germline ends came to 9 bases. CDR3 length: 12 amino acids. Germline CDR1 reads SGHDN; CDR2 reads FVKESK. This CDR3 is CASSSSRETQYF. Written as DNA, the CDR3 is TGTGCCAGCAGCAGCTCCCGTGAGACCCAGTACTTC.

The chain employs TRBV15 and TRBJ2-1; 7 bases agree with TRBD1. Germline V CDR1 and CDR2: LNHNV, YYDKDF (reference sequence). The CDR3 length is 15 residues. The trim removed 0 bases at V and 4 bases at J, leaving 3 bases unmatched. This chain's CDR3 is CATSRDGTEYNEQFF. CDR3 nucleotide sequence: TGTGCCACCAGCAGAGATGGGACAGAATACAATGAGCAGTTCTTC.

The chain couples TRBV29-1 to TRBJ2-7; no reliable D call. V was pared by 4 bases and J by 4 bases, with 8 bases between. CDR1 and CDR2 (germline): SQVTM, ANQGSEA. The CDR3 spans 11 residues. DNA of the CDR3: TGCAGCGTTGGACATTTTTACGAGCAGTACTTC. This encodes CSVGHFYEQYF.

This rearrangement joins TRBV27 to TRBJ1-4, with D unclear. The ends were cut back, 5 bases at V and 8 bases at J, with 12 bases in the middle. The CDR3 has 13 residues. CDR1 MNHEY and CDR2 SMNVEV come from the germline V gene (reference sequence). CDR3 sequence: CASSANHGEKLFF. In DNA, the CDR3 is TGTGCCAGCAGTGCTAACCACGGGGAAAAACTGTTTTTT.